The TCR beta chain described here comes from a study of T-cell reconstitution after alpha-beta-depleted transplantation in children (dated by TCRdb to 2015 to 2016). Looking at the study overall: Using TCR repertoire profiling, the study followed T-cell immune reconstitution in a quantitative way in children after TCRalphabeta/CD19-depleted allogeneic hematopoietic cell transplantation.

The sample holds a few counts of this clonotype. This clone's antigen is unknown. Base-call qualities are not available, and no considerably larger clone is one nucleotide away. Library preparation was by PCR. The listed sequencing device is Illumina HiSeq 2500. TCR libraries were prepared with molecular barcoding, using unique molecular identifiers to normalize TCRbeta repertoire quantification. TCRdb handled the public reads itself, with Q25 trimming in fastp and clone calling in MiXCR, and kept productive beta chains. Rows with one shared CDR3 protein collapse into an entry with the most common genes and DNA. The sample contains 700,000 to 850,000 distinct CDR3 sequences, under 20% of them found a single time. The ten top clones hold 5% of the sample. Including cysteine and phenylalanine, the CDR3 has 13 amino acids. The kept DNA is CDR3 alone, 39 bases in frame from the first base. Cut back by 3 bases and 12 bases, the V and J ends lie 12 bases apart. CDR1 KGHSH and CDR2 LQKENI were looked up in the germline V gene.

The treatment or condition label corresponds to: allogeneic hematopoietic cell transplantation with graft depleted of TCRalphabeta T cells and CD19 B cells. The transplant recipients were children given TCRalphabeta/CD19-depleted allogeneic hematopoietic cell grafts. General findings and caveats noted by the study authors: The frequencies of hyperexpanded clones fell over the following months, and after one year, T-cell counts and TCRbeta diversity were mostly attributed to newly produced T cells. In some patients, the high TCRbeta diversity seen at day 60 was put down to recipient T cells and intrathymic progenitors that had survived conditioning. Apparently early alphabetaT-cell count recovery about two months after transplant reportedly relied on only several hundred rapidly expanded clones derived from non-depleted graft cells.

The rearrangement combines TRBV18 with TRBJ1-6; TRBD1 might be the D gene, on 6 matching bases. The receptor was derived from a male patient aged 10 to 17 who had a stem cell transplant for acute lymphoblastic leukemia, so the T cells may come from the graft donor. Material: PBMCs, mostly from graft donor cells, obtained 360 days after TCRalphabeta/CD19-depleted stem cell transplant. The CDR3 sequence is CASSPGTGRPLHF. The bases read TGTGCCAGCTCACCCGGTACAGGGAGACCCCTCCACTTT.